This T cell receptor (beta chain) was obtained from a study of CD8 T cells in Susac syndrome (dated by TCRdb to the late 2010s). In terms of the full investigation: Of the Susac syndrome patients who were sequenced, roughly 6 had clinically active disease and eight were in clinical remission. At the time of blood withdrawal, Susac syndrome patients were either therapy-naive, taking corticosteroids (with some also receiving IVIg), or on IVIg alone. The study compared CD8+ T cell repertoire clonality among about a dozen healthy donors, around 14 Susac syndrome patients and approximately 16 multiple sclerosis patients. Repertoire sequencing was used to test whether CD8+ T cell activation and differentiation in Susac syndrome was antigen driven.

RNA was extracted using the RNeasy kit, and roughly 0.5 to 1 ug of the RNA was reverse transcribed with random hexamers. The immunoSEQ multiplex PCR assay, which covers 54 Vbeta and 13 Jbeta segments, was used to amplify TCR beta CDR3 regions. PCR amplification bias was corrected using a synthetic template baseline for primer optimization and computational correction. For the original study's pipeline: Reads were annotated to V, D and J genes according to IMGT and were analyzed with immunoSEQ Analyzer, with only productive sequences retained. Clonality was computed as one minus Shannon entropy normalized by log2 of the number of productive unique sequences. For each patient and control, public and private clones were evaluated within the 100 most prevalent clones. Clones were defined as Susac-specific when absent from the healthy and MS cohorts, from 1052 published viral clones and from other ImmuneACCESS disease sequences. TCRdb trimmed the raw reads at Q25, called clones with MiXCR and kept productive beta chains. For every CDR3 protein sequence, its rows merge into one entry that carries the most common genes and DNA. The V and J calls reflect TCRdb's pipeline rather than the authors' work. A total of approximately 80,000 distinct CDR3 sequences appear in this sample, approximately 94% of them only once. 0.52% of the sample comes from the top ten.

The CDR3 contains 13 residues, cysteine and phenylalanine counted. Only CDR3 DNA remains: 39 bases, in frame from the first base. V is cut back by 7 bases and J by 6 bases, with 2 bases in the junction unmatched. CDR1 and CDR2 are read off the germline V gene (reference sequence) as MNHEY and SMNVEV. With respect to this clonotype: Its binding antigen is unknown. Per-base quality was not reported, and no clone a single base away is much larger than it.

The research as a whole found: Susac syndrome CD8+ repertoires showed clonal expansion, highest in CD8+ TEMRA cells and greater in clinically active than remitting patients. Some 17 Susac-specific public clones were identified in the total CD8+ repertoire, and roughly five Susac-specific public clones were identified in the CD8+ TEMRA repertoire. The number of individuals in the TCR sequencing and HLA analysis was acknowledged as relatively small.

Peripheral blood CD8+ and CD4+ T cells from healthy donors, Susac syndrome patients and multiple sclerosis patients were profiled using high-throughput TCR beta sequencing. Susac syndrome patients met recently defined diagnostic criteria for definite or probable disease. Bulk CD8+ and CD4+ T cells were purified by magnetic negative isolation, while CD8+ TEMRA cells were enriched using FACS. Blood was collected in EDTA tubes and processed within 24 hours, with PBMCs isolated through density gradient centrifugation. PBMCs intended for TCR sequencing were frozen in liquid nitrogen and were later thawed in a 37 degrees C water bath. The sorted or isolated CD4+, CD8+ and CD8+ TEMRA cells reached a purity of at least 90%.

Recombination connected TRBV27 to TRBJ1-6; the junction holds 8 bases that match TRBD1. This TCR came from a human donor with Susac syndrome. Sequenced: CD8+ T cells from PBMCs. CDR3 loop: CASKGQVNSPLHF. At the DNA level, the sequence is TGTGCCAGCAAGGGACAGGTTAATTCACCCCTCCACTTT.